This T cell receptor beta chain stems from a study of OX40 agonist ivuxolimab in advanced cancers. Study in general: Dose-escalation cases comprised hepatocellular carcinoma, melanoma, renal cell or head and neck cancer.

Some clones are missing from TCRdb's copy, which holds only in-frame ones; the method was immunoSEQ multiplex PCR. The sample contains about 51,000 clones, more than 70% of which appear only once. Germline CDR1 SNHLY, CDR2 FYNNEI. The CDR3 totals 16 residues. The V gene lost 2 bases and the J gene lost 0 bases, with 11 bases spanning the gap. The chain has TRBV2 and TRBJ2-4; D is unclear. Here the sequenced sample was CD4+ or CD8+ T cells sorted from blood, taken in a trial of the OX40 agonist ivuxolimab. The clonotype comes from an adult with an advanced solid tumor such as melanoma, head and neck, liver or kidney cancer. The CDR3 region has the DNA TGTGCCAGCAGTGAATCGGGCTCACTAGCCAAAAACATTCAGTACTTC. Its translation is CASSESGSLAKNIQYF.